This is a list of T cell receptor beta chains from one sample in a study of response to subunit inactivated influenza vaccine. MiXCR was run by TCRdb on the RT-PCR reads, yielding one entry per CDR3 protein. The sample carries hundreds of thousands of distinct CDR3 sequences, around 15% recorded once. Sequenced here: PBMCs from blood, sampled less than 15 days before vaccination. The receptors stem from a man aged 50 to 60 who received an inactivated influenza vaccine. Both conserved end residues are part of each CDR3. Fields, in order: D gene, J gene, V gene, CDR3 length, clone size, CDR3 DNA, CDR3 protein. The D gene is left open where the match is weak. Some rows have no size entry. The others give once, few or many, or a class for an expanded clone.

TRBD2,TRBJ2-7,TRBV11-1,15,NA,TGTGCCAGCAGCTTGACTAGCGGGGCTTTCTACGAGCAGTACTTC,CASSLTSGAFYEQYF
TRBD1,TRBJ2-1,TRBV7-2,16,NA,TGTGCCAGCAGCCCGACGGGACAGGGGGGATACAATGAGCAGTTCTTC,CASSPTGQGGYNEQFF
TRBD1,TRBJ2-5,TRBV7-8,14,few,TGTGCCACTTGCCCCGAACAGGGGCTAGAGACCCAGTACTTC,CATCPEQGLETQYF
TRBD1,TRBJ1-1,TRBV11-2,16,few,TGTGCCAGCAGCCGAAACACAGGGGGCGCGAACACTGAAGCTTTCTTT,CASSRNTGGANTEAFF
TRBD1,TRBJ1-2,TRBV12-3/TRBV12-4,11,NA,TGTGCCAGCAGCCAGGGGGGGGGCTACACCTTC,CASSQGGGYTF
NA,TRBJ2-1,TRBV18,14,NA,TGTGCCAGCTCACCACCCAGGGACTACAATGAGCAGTTCTTC,CASSPPRDYNEQFF
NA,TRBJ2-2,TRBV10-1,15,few,TGCGCCAGCAGTGAGCTCAGGGGTATGGTCGGGGAGCTGTTTTTT,CASSELRGMVGELFF
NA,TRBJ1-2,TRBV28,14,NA,TGTGCCACCGACCACCTTCGGGCCACATCTGGCTACACCTTC,CATDHLRATSGYTF
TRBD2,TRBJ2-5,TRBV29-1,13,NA,TGCAGCGTCGCCGGGACTAGCGGGGAGACCCAGTACTTC,CSVAGTSGETQYF
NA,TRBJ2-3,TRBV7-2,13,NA,TGTGCCAGCAGCCCCCGCTGGGCAGATACGCAGTATTTT,CASSPRWADTQYF
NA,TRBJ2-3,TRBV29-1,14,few,TGCAGCGTTGACGCAGGGACTAGCACAGATACGCAGTATTTT,CSVDAGTSTDTQYF
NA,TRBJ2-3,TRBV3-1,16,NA,TGTGCCAGCAGCCAAGATTGGGGGGGCCTGACAGATACGCAGTATTTT,CASSQDWGGLTDTQYF
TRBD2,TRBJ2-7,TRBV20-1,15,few,TGCAGTGCTAGAGCTATAGCGGGGGACCACTACGAGCAGTACTTC,CSARAIAGDHYEQYF
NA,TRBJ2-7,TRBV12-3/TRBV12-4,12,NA,TGTGCCACATCCAAGAGCTCCTACGAGCAGTACTTC,CATSKSSYEQYF
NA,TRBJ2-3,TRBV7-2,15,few,TGTGCCAGCAGCTTCGGTGGTATCCGCACAGATACGCAGTATTTT,CASSFGGIRTDTQYF
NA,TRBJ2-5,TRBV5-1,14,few,TGCGCCAGCAGCTTGGGGCAGGAGGGGGAGACCCAGTACTTC,CASSLGQEGETQYF
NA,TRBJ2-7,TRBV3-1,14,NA,TGTGCCAGCAGCCAAGGCGGCATGCCCTACGAGCAGTACTTC,CASSQGGMPYEQYF
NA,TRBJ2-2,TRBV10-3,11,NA,TGTGCCATCAGTGGGGCCGGGGAGCTGTTTTTT,CAISGAGELFF
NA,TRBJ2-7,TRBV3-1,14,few,TGTGCCAGCAGCCCCCAGGGACTCTCCTACGAGCAGTACTTC,CASSPQGLSYEQYF
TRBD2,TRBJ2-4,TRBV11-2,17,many,TGTGCCAGCAGCTTAGTGGGTAGCGGGAGTGTCAAAAACATTCAGTACTTC,CASSLVGSGSVKNIQYF
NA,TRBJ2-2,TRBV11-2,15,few,TGTGCCAGCAGCTTAGAAGCGGTCACAAGGGGGGAGCTGTTTTTT,CASSLEAVTRGELFF
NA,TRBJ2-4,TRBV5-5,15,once,TGTGCCAGCAGCCCGTCGGCCCGAACCCAAAACATTCAGTACTTC,CASSPSARTQNIQYF
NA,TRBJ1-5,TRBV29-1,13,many,TGCAGCGTCGCCGGGGCCACCGGGCAGCCCCAGCATTTT,CSVAGATGQPQHF
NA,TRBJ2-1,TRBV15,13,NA,TGTGCCACCAGCAGAGATAGTGGGTATGGGGGAACCTTC,CATSRDSGYGGTF
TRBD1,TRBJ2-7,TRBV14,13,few,TGTGCCAGCAGCCAAAGAGACAGGGATAAGCAGTACTTC,CASSQRDRDKQYF
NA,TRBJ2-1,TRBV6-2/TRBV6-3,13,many,TGTGCCAGCTTAAAGAGCTCCTACAATGAGCAGTTCTTC,CASLKSSYNEQFF
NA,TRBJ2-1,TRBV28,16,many,TGTGCCAGCAGTTTGGGCCGATCTTACGTCTACAATGAGCAGTTCTTC,CASSLGRSYVYNEQFF
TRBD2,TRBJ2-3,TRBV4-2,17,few,TGTGCCAGCAGCCAAGTGTCTAGCGGGGGAAGCACAGATACGCAGTATTTT,CASSQVSSGGSTDTQYF
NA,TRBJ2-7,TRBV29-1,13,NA,TGCAGCGTCGCTCTGGGCCAGTCCTACGAGCAGTACTTC,CSVALGQSYEQYF
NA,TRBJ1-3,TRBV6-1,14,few,TGTGCCAGCAGACCGACAGGAGGAGGAAACACCATATATTTT,CASRPTGGGNTIYF
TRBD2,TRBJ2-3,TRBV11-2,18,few,TGTGCCAGCAGCCGAGGACTAGCGGGTGACTTTAGCACAGATACGCAGTATTTT,CASSRGLAGDFSTDTQYF
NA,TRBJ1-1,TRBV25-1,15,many,TGTGCCAGCAGTGCTACAGGGAGTTGGGACACTGAAGCTTTCTTT,CASSATGSWDTEAFF
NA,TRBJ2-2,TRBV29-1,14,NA,TGCAGCGTTGAAGACGGCAGAAACACCGGGGAGCTGTTTTTT,CSVEDGRNTGELFF
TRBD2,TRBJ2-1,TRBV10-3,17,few,TGTGCCATCACCCCCACTAGCGGGGGCCCCTCGCACAATGAGCAGTTCTTC,CAITPTSGGPSHNEQFF
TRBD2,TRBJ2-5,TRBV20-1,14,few,TGCAGCGCCGGGACTAGCGGTAACCAAGAGACCCAGTACTTC,CSAGTSGNQETQYF
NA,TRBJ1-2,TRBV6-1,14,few,TGTGCCAGCAGTGAAGCGTCCGGGGCCTATGGCTACACCTTC,CASSEASGAYGYTF
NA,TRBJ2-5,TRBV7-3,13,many,TGTGCCAGCAGCCTGAATTCCCAAGAGACCCAGTACTTC,CASSLNSQETQYF
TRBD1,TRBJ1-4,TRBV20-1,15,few,TGCAGTGCTAGAGACGGGACAGGGAATAATGAAAAACTGTTTTTT,CSARDGTGNNEKLFF
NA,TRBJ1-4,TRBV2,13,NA,TGTGCCAGCAAGATCCCGCAGTCTGAAAAACTGTTTTTT,CASKIPQSEKLFF
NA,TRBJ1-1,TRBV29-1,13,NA,TGCAGCGTTGAAGCACGGACCAACACTGAAGCTTTCTTT,CSVEARTNTEAFF
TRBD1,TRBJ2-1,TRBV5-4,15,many,TGTGCCAGCAGCCGACAGGGGGGCGGGCCAAGTGAGCAGTTCTTC,CASSRQGGGPSEQFF
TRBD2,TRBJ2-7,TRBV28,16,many,TGTGCCAGCAGTTTATTAGCGGGAGGGCCTTCCTACGAGCAGTACTTC,CASSLLAGGPSYEQYF
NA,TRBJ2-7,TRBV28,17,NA,TGTGCCAGCAGTTCCCACCCTCGGAGCTGGGTGATCTACGAGCAGTACTTC,CASSSHPRSWVIYEQYF
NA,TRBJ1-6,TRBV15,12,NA,TGTGCCACCAGCAGCTCTCGTTCACCCCTCCACTTT,CATSSSRSPLHF
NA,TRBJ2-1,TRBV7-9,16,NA,TGTGCCAGCAGCCACGGTCGGGGGCAGGCCTACAATGAGCAGTTCTTC,CASSHGRGQAYNEQFF
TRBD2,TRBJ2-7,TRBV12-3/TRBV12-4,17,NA,TGTGCCAGCAGTTCAATTGGACTAGCGGGAGGGGATCGGGAGCAGTACTTC,CASSSIGLAGGDREQYF
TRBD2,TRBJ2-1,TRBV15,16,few,TGTGCCACCAGCAGAGACCCGGGACTACTATACAATGAGCAGTTCTTC,CATSRDPGLLYNEQFF
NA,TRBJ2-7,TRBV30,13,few,TGTGCCTACTCGATCGACATGTTCTACGAGCAGTACTTC,CAYSIDMFYEQYF
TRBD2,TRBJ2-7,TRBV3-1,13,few,TGTGCCAGCAGCCCGCCGGGACTAGCTGAGCAGTACTTC,CASSPPGLAEQYF
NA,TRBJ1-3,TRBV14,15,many,TGTGCCAGCAGCCAAGAGATTGTCTCTGGAAACACCATATATTTT,CASSQEIVSGNTIYF
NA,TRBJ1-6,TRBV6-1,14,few,TGTGCCAGCAGTATTGGGCCCCGGGACTCACCCCTCCACTTT,CASSIGPRDSPLHF
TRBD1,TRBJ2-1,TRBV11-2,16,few,TGTGCCAGCAGCTTGATCCGGGACAGGGTAGGGAATGAGCAGTTCTTC,CASSLIRDRVGNEQFF
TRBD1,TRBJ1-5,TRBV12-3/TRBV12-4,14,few,TGTGCCAGTGAGACAGGGGGCGCGGGTCAGCCCCAGCATTTT,CASETGGAGQPQHF
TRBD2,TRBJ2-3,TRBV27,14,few,TGTGCCAGCGGGCTAGCGGGAAACACAGATACGCAGTATTTT,CASGLAGNTDTQYF
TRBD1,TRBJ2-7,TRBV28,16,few,TGTGCCAGCACCTTTTCTGGGACAGGGAGCTCCTACGAGCAGTACTTC,CASTFSGTGSSYEQYF
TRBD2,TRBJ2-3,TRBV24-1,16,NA,TGTGCCACCAGTGATCCTTTAGCGGGAGCGGAAGATACGCAGTATTTT,CATSDPLAGAEDTQYF
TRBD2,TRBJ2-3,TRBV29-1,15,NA,TGCAGCGTCGCTGGACTAGCGGGATTAACAGATACGCAGTATTTT,CSVAGLAGLTDTQYF
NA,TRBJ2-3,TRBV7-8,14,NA,TGTGCCAGCAGCTTAGAAAGGTACACAGATACGCAGTATTTT,CASSLERYTDTQYF
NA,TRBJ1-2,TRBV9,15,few,TGTGCCAGCAGCGCCATGGGGGTGGACAGAAATGGCTACACCTTC,CASSAMGVDRNGYTF
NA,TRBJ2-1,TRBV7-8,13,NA,TGTGCCAGCAGCGGGTACGGCTACAATGAGCAGTTCTTC,CASSGYGYNEQFF